This T cell receptor beta chain came from a study of blood T cell repertoires in COVID-19. Study as a whole: Sites across the United States, Italy and Spain contributed samples from acute and convalescent COVID-19.

Across 24 US areas, participants ranged in age from 18 to 89 years. Cohort 3 donors were reported recovered after two negative PCRs, clearance, or symptom resolution. Trimming removed 1 base at V and 5 bases at J, with 17 bases between. The CDR3 consists of 16 residues. Germline CDR1 is LGHDT and CDR2 is YNNKEL (reference sequence). In the authors' workflow: Quantification of nucleated cells was approximated via reference gene primer amplification. Method: immunoSEQ multiplex PCR; TCRdb's copy keeps in-frame clones and lacks some. V, J and clone size reflect that table, while D and trimming were determined from the DNA. The sample has some 150,000 clones, around 83% seen once.

The sample taken for sequencing was PBMCs or T cells enriched from blood (not recorded which). The origin of this receptor is a man aged 45-65 years who had recovered from COVID-19. The rearrangement links TRBV3-1 (or the pseudogene TRBV3-2) to TRBJ1-1; D is perhaps TRBD1 (5 bases). The CDR3, as DNA: TGTGCCAGCAGCCAAGCGCTGGGGCGCGGTTATACTGAAGCTTTCTTT. Translating gives CASSQALGRGYTEAFF.